A single sample is the source of the 31 T cell receptor beta chains below, sequenced in a study of shared clonotypes between healthy human individuals. Sequenced by immunoSEQ multiplex PCR; TCRdb stores in-frame clones only, minus some. The sample lists roughly 500,000 clones, roughly 80% occurring once. Sequencing used PBMCs. All receptors come from a woman in her 40s in good health. Some clones in this sample may be carry-over from other donors' samples.

The sample holds a few counts of this clone. The CDR3 DNA reads TGTGCCAGCAGTGGGGGCGAAGAGGGGGCTTTTGAGCAGTACTTC. Its translation: CASSGGEEGAFEQYF. The chain couples TRBV6-1 to TRBJ2-7; 7 bases match TRBD1. The CDR3 extends over 15 amino acids. Germline V gene sequence: CDR1 MNHNS, CDR2 SASEGT. V shed 4 bases, J shed 7 bases, and the junction held 13 bases outside the gene matches.

The V and J genes are TRBV5-1 and TRBJ2-3; possible D gene TRBD2, 7 bases. The CDR3 consists of 15 residues. The germline V and J ends were trimmed by 0 bases and 5 bases, with 13 bases remaining between them. Germline CDR1 reads SGHRS; CDR2 reads YFSETQ. This chain's CDR3 is CASSLVGGAGDTQYF. The CDR3, as DNA: TGCGCCAGCAGCTTGGTTGGGGGGGCTGGAGATACGCAGTATTTT.

The chain links TRBV6-6 to TRBJ2-1; 8 nucleotides agree with TRBD2. The J segment lost 5 bases and the V segment lost 4 bases, leaving 1 base of the junction unmatched. CDR1 is MNHNY and CDR2 is SVGAGI in the germline V gene (reference sequence). The CDR3 extends over 13 amino acids. For the CDR3, the DNA is TGTGCCAGCAGTTTGCGGGAGGACAATGAGCAGTTCTTC. Translation: CASSLREDNEQFF.

The chain is built from TRBV6-5 and TRBJ1-2; 7 bases match TRBD1. CDR1 and CDR2 (germline): MNHEY, SVGAGI. V dropped 0 bases and J dropped 2; count of bases not matched to a gene: 3. The CDR3 loop spans 15 amino acids. The DNA of the CDR3 is TGTGCCAGCAGTTACTCGCAGGGGGGGAACTATGGCTACACCTTC. This encodes CASSYSQGGNYGYTF.

The gene calls are TRBV4-1 and TRBJ2-5; possibly TRBD1 for D (6 bases). The CDR3 totals 13 residues. Germline V CDR1 and CDR2: MGHRA, YSYEKL. The germline V and J ends were trimmed by 1 base and 3 bases, with 6 bases remaining between them. The CDR3 DNA reads TGCGCCAGCAGCCAAGGGACAGAAGAGACCCAGTACTTC. This gives the protein CASSQGTEETQYF.

For the CDR3, the DNA is TGTGCCAGCAGCAAAGCGGCCAATACCTACGAGCAGTACTTC. Its protein product is CASSKAANTYEQYF. The chain combines TRBV21-1 with TRBJ2-7; the table's D call TRBD1 went unverified against the DNA. TRBV21-1 is a pseudogene locus. The CDR3 is 14 amino acids.

Points on this clone: It differs at one base from a far larger clone, so likely a read error. The sample holds other DNA sequences that translate to the same CDR3. The gene calls are TRBV28 and TRBJ2-2; TRBD2 matches at 10 bases. Germline V gene lookup returns CDR1 MDHEN and CDR2 SYDVKM. The CDR3 consists of 14 residues. The CDR3 region is CASWASGSGGELFF. CDR3 bases: TGTGCAAGCTGGGCTAGCGGGAGTGGCGGGGAGCTGTTTTTT.

The V call is TRBV5-6, the J call TRBJ2-1, with 7 positions matching TRBD1. The CDR3 length is 15 residues. CDR1 is SGHDT and CDR2 is YYEEEE in the germline V gene. Trimming took 2 bases from V and 3 from J; bases not matched to a gene: 5. CDR3 in amino acids: CASSFLRQGYNEQFF. CDR3 coding DNA: TGTGCCAGCAGCTTCCTTCGACAGGGCTACAATGAGCAGTTCTTC.

This clone appeared a few times. A far larger clone is only one base removed, so a read error is likely. This chain connects TRBV30 to TRBJ1-1, with D tentatively TRBD1 (6 bases). With 3 bases removed from V and 2 bases from J, the gap between germline ends came to 13 bases. Germline assignment: CDR1 GTSNPN and CDR2 SVGIG (reference sequence). The CDR3 runs 14 residues. The CDR3 DNA reads as TGTGCCTGGAGCGGACAGACGATTAACACTGAAGCTTTCTTT. Protein sequence: CAWSGQTINTEAFF.

The V call is TRBV28, the J call TRBJ2-7, with 11 nucleotides matching TRBD2. The CDR3 consists of 18 residues. V lost 2 bases, J lost 5 bases, and 14 bases stayed unmatched. Germline CDR1 MDHEN, CDR2 SYDVKM. Here the CDR3 DNA reads TGTGCCAGCAGTTTAACCCGACAGGTACTAGCGGGAGTAAACGAGCAGTACTTC. Translating gives CASSLTRQVLAGVNEQYF.

V and J are TRBV5-1 and TRBJ2-7; 11 bases map to TRBD1. This CDR3 contains 11 residues. The junction had 3 bases not matched to a gene; V was cut back by 4 bases and J by 12 bases. Germline V gene data show CDR1 as SGHRS and CDR2 as YFSETQ. The CDR3 reads CASSPDRGLYF. CDR3 DNA sequence: TGCGCCAGCAGCCCGGACAGGGGGCTGTACTTC.

CDR3 loop: CASSSRGGNTEAFF. Written as DNA, the CDR3 is TGTGCCAGCAGCTCCCGGGGCGGGAACACTGAAGCTTTCTTT. The chain links TRBV7-9 to TRBJ1-1; D perhaps matches TRBD1 (5 bases). The length of the CDR3 is 14 residues. The V and J ends lost 4 bases and 1 base respectively, with 10 bases between them. CDR1 and CDR2 (germline): SEHNR, FQNEAQ (reference sequence).

The gene calls are TRBV29-1 and TRBJ2-2; D remains unclear. Deletions cut 5 bases from V and 4 bases from J, with 14 bases between. The CDR3 extends over 14 amino acids. The germline V gene encodes CDR1 SQVTM and CDR2 ANQGSEA. The CDR3 DNA reads TGCAGCGTTTCACTGGGATGGGGCACCGGGGAGCTGTTTTTT. Protein product: CSVSLGWGTGELFF.

The CDR3 region is CASTSLAGASGEQYF. For the CDR3, the DNA is TGTGCCAGCACGTCCCTAGCGGGAGCCTCTGGGGAGCAGTACTTC. The chain is built from TRBV27 and TRBJ2-7, with TRBD2 matching over 10 bases. CDR1 and CDR2 from the germline V gene are MNHEY and SMNVEV (reference sequence). With V trimmed by 7 bases and J by 7 bases, 13 bases remained unmatched. The CDR3 length is 15 residues.

This clone turned up a few times. This rearrangement joins TRBV5-6 to TRBJ2-2; 10 bases line up with TRBD2. CDR1 is SGHDT and CDR2 is YYEEEE in the germline V gene. This CDR3 has 17 amino acids. V gave up 1 base and J gave up 4 bases; unmatched junction bases: 7. The CDR3 sequence is CASSLSSGRGFTGELFF. CDR3 DNA sequence: TGTGCCAGCAGCTTGTCTAGCGGGAGAGGATTCACCGGGGAGCTGTTTTTT.

The chain recombines TRBV6-1 with TRBJ1-1, with D possibly matching TRBD1 (5 bases). Per the germline V gene, CDR1 is MNHNS and CDR2 is SASEGT. The CDR3 is made up of 13 amino acids. Trimming shortened V by 3 bases and J by 1 base, and 6 bases separated the two germline ends. CDR3: CASSEQGNTEAFF. The CDR3 bases are TGTGCCAGCAGTGAGCAGGGGAACACTGAAGCTTTCTTT.

CDR3 loop: CASSVLAGARDTQYF. Written as DNA, the CDR3 is TGTGCCAGCAGTGTCTTAGCGGGAGCTCGGGATACGCAGTATTTT. V usage is TRBV6-4 and J usage is TRBJ2-3, with 9 bases aligning to TRBD2. Looked up from germline, CDR1 is MRHNA and CDR2 is SNTAGT. This CDR3 is built from 15 residues. The trim removed 4 bases at V and 6 bases at J, leaving 8 bases unmatched.

A remark on this clone: A far larger clone is one base from this, pointing to a likely read error. In this CDR3 the conserved last residue, phenylalanine or tryptophan, is missing, so a read error is likely. The V call is TRBV19, the J call TRBJ1-1; D is perhaps TRBD1 (6 bases). CDR3 length: 14 residues. Trimming shortened V by 8 bases and J by 3 bases, and 16 bases separated the two germline ends. The germline V gene has CDR1 LNHDA and CDR2 SQIVND (reference sequence). The CDR3 region is CASGGRVTDTEAFL. The CDR3 region has the DNA TGTGCCAGTGGGGGCCGGGTTACGGACACTGAAGCTTTCCTT.

Remarks on this clone: A far larger clone is a single base away, which makes a read error likely. The chain combines TRBV9 with TRBJ1-1; TRBD1 might be the D (5 bases). Trimming removed 0 bases from V and 6 bases from J, with 9 bases in between. The CDR3 sequence is 13 residues long. Germline assignment: CDR1 SGDLS and CDR2 YYNGEE. CDR3 in amino acids: CASSVGSGAEAFF. As DNA, the CDR3 is TGTGCCAGCAGCGTAGGATCGGGGGCTGAAGCTTTCTTT.

This CDR3 is CASSTPLSFSSMNEQFF. The CDR3 coding sequence is TGTGCCAGCAGCACCCCACTTAGCTTTTCCAGTATGAATGAGCAGTTCTTC. This chain joins TRBV7-2 and TRBJ2-1, with D unresolved. The germline V gene encodes CDR1 SGHTA and CDR2 FQGNSA. The CDR3 runs 17 residues. V was clipped by 5 bases and J by 7 bases, with 24 bases between them.

This clone was picked up one time. The V call is TRBV29-1, the J call TRBJ2-7; 10 bases line up with TRBD1. Germline loops: CDR1 SQVTM, CDR2 ANQGSEA. Trimming took 4 bases from V and 1 from J; bases not matched to a gene: 10. This CDR3 is 16 amino acids long. CDR3 coding DNA: TGCAGCGTTGGGGGAGCATCGGACAGGGGGTCCTACGAGCAGTACTTC. As protein: CSVGGASDRGSYEQYF.

A note on this clone: Other DNA sequences in the sample encode the same CDR3. The chain joins TRBV10-3 to TRBJ2-7; no reliable D call. The CDR3 is 13 amino acids. Between the trimmed V and J ends, which lost 3 bases and 0 bases, there was a span of 6 bases. Germline-derived CDR1 and CDR2 are ENHRY and SYGVKD. In DNA form, the CDR3 reads TGTGCCATCAGTGAATTAGGCTCCTACGAGCAGTACTTC. Its translation: CAISELGSYEQYF.

The chain carries TRBV7-2 and TRBJ1-3; 7 positions agree with TRBD1. Germline V gene lookup returns CDR1 SGHTA and CDR2 FQGNSA. This CDR3 region has 15 residues. The V gene end was trimmed by 5 bases and the J gene end by 4 bases; junction bases not matched to a gene: 8. CDR3 in amino acids: CASSTQTGPGNTIYF. DNA for the CDR3: TGTGCCAGCAGCACTCAGACAGGGCCCGGAAACACCATATATTTT.

On this clone: This sequence is one base from a far larger clone and is likely a read error. The gene calls are TRBV5-4 and TRBJ2-3; 12 nucleotides align to TRBD2. Germline V gene sequence: CDR1 SGHNT, CDR2 YYREEE (reference sequence). The CDR3 runs 16 residues. The chain's CDR3 is CANSYRLAGVADTQYF. CDR3 DNA sequence: TGTGCCAACAGCTATCGACTAGCGGGAGTGGCAGATACGCAGTATTTT.

The chain recombines TRBV28 with TRBJ1-5; D is unresolved. The CDR3 has 15 amino acids. The germline CDR1 and CDR2 sequences are MDHEN and SYDVKM. V was cut by 3 bases and J by 1 base, with 10 bases left in between. The CDR3 loop reads CASSLVVGSNQPQHF. CDR3 DNA sequence: TGTGCCAGCAGTTTGGTGGTCGGAAGCAATCAGCCCCAGCATTTT.

The chain employs TRBV2 and TRBJ1-1; TRBD1 is a possible D gene (5 bases). CDR3 length: 15 amino acids. Trimming took off 6 bases at V and 0 bases at J, with 14 bases between the two ends. Germline V gives CDR1 SNHLY, CDR2 FYNNEI. The CDR3 loop is CASRREAGLNTEAFF. In DNA form, the CDR3 reads TGTGCCAGCAGGAGGGAGGCAGGGTTGAACACTGAAGCTTTCTTT.

The chain recombines TRBV7-3 with TRBJ2-1; 8 bases align to TRBD1. The CDR3 has 13 residues. The J segment lost 7 bases and the V segment lost 5 bases, leaving 4 bases of the junction unmatched. In germline, CDR1 is SGHTA, CDR2 FQGTGA. In DNA form, the CDR3 reads TGTGCCAGCAGCGCCCAGGGGGCGAATGAGCAGTTCTTC. Protein: CASSAQGANEQFF.

This clone was recorded once. The CDR3 DNA sequence: TGTGCCAGCAGCCTACACCGACGGAACACTGAAGCTTTCTTT. Amino acids: CASSLHRRNTEAFF. The chain uses TRBV28 and TRBJ1-1, with D unresolved. The CDR3 totals 14 residues. V was trimmed by 6 bases and J by 1 base, leaving 12 bases between them. From germline, CDR1 is MDHEN and CDR2 SYDVKM.

The chain recombines TRBV10-3 with TRBJ2-7, with 7 bases lining up with TRBD2. The CDR3 runs to 15 residues. The ends lost 8 bases at V and 0 bases at J; junction bases unmatched: 10. From germline, CDR1 is ENHRY and CDR2 SYGVKD. The CDR3 is CAIGGGPGSSYEQYF. CDR3 coding DNA: TGTGCCATCGGGGGAGGGCCAGGGAGCTCCTACGAGCAGTACTTC.

This clone was observed a handful of times. This chain joins TRBV7-9 and TRBJ1-1, with 8 bases fitting TRBD1. J lost 7 bases, V lost 2 bases, and 3 bases had no gene match. The CDR3 has 13 residues. Germline assignment: CDR1 SEHNR and CDR2 FQNEAQ (reference sequence). The CDR3 nucleotides are TGTGCCAGCAGCTTAACTGGGACAGGTGAAGCTTTCTTT. Encoded protein: CASSLTGTGEAFF.

This clone came up once. This rearrangement joins TRBV4-2 to TRBJ2-2, with TRBD1 identical over 8 bases. V shed 0 bases, J shed 4 bases, and the junction held 10 bases outside the gene matches. Germline-derived CDR1 and CDR2 are LGHNA and YNFKEQ. CDR3 length equals 18 residues. The CDR3 DNA follows: TGTGCCAGCAGCCAAGAGGGGAGGCAGGGGGCGATCACCGGGGAGCTGTTTTTT. This sequence encodes CASSQEGRQGAITGELFF.